This T cell receptor beta chain is drawn from a study of blood T cell repertoires in COVID-19. Using immunoSEQ multiplex PCR, the repertoire was profiled, and TCRdb retains in-frame clones only, with some absent. The sample lists 100,000 or so clones; roughly 80% were seen once. There are 16 residues in the CDR3. V gave up 3 bases and J gave up 8 bases, with 22 bases separating them. Germline loops: CDR1 MDHEN, CDR2 SYDVKM. The chain links TRBV28 to TRBJ1-2, with D possibly TRBD1 on 5 matching bases. The specimen sequenced was peripheral blood. The clonotype comes from a woman of 80 years or more with acute or convalescent COVID-19. Here the CDR3 reads CASSFHGGKAGKGYTF. The CDR3 DNA is TGTGCCAGCAGTTTTCACGGGGGGAAAGCAGGAAAGGGCTACACCTTC.